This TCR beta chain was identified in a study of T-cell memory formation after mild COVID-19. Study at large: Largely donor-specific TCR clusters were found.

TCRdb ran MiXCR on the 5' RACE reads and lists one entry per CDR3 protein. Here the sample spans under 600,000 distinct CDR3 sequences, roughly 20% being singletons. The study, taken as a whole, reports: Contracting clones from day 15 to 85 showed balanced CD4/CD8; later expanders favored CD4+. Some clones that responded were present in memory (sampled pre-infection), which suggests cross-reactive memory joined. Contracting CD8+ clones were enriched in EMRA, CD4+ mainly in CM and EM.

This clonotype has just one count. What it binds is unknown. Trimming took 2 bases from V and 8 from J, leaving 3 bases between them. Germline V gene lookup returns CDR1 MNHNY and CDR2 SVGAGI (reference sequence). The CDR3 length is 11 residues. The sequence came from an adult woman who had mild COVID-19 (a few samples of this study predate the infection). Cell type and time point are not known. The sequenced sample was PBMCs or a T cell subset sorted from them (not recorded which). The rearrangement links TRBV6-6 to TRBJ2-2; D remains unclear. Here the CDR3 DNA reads TGTGCCAGCAGTTACGAAGGGGAGCTGTTTTTT. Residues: CASSYEGELFF.